This is a list of T cell receptor beta chains from one sample in a study of technical replicates of blood from a few donors. Repertoires were generated with immunoSEQ multiplex PCR, while TCRdb's copy carries only in-frame clones and drops some. Among roughly 62,000 clones listed, roughly 91% were seen once. Source material: PBMCs. Receptor source: a human donor in good health. Some clones in this sample may be carry-over from other donors' samples. The CDR3 runs from the conserved cysteine through the conserved F or W. D genes are given only for firm matches. The size entry is marked missing in some rows and otherwise reads once, few, many or a size class.

CDR3: CASGLRAYNEQFF; DNA: TGTGCTAGTGGCTTACGGGCCTACAATGAGCAGTTCTTC; J: TRBJ2-1; V: TRBV12-5; size: .; D: .
CDR3: CASSPQDRVNQPQHF; DNA: TGTGCCAGCAGCCCTCAAGACAGAGTAAATCAGCCCCAGCATTTT; J: TRBJ1-5; V: TRBV5-5; size: few; D: .
CDR3: CASSLGVIPYEQYF; DNA: TGCGCCAGCAGCTTGGGAGTAATCCCCTACGAGCAGTACTTC; J: TRBJ2-7; V: TRBV5-1; size: .; D: .
CDR3: CASSLGASGLDTQYF; DNA: TGCGCCAGCAGCTTGGGTGCTAGCGGGTTGGATACGCAGTATTTT; J: TRBJ2-3; V: TRBV5-1; size: .; D: TRBD2
CDR3: CASSSDRGRLVTEAFF; DNA: TGTGCCAGCAGCTCAGACAGGGGGCGTTTGGTTACTGAAGCTTTCTTT; J: TRBJ1-1; V: TRBV5-4; size: .; D: TRBD1
CDR3: CASNQNREKLFF; DNA: TGTGCCAGCAACCAAAACAGAGAAAAACTGTTTTTT; J: TRBJ1-4; V: TRBV5-8; size: .; D: .
CDR3: CASSPKWDSRNEKLFF; DNA: TGCGCCAGCAGCCCTAAGTGGGACAGTCGTAACGAAAAACTGTTTTTT; J: TRBJ1-4; V: TRBV5-1; size: .; D: TRBD1
CDR3: CASRDGQHTEAFF; DNA: TGTGCCAGCAGGGACGGACAACACACTGAAGCTTTCTTT; J: TRBJ1-1; V: TRBV7-3; size: .; D: .
CDR3: CASSFNMNTEAFF; DNA: TGCGCCAGCAGCTTCAACATGAACACTGAAGCTTTCTTT; J: TRBJ1-1; V: TRBV5-1; size: few; D: .
CDR3: CASSLVGQGSGNTIYF; DNA: TGTGCCAGCAGCTTAGTGGGACAGGGGTCTGGAAACACCATATATTTT; J: TRBJ1-3; V: TRBV7-2; size: .; D: TRBD1
CDR3: CATSRDNRDLNSYEQYF; DNA: TGTGCCACCAGCAGGGACAACCGCGACCTAAATTCCTACGAGCAGTACTTC; J: TRBJ2-7; V: TRBV15; size: .; D: .
CDR3: CVRSLDLGGGTEAFF; DNA: TGTGTCAGAAGCTTAGATCTGGGAGGGGGCACTGAAGCTTTCTTT; J: TRBJ1-1; V: TRBV7-5; size: .; D: .
CDR3: CASSPRGGAVKGGYTF; DNA: TGTGCCAGCAGTCCTCGGGGGGGGGCGGTTAAGGGTGGCTACACCTTC; J: TRBJ1-2; V: TRBV27; size: .; D: .
CDR3: CASKPETQYF; DNA: TGTGCCAGCAAGCCAGAGACCCAGTACTTC; J: TRBJ2-5; V: TRBV6-4; size: .; D: .
CDR3: CAWNEGHIMYEQYF; DNA: TGTGCCTGGAACGAAGGACATATTATGTACGAGCAGTACTTC; J: TRBJ2-7; V: TRBV30; size: .; D: .
CDR3: CASSRTGRDTEAFF; DNA: TGTGCCAGCAGCAGGACAGGTCGGGACACTGAAGCTTTCTTT; J: TRBJ1-1; V: TRBV5-4; size: .; D: TRBD1
CDR3: CAIRDRDTEAFF; DNA: TGTGCCATCAGGGACAGGGACACTGAAGCTTTCTTT; J: TRBJ1-1; V: TRBV10-3; size: .; D: TRBD1
CDR3: CASSQARSGANVLTF; DNA: TGTGCCAGCTCCCAGGCCCGATCTGGGGCCAACGTCCTGACTTTC; J: TRBJ2-6; V: TRBV18; size: .; D: .
CDR3: CASSLDSYYEQYF; DNA: TGTGCCAGCAGCTTAGATTCCTACTACGAGCAGTACTTC; J: TRBJ2-7; V: TRBV7-2; size: .; D: .
CDR3: CASSPGLLNQETQYF; DNA: TGCGCCAGCAGCCCCGGACTCCTGAACCAAGAGACCCAGTACTTC; J: TRBJ2-5; V: TRBV5-1; size: .; D: .
CDR3: CASSLYNTYEQYF; DNA: TGTGCCAGCAGCTTATACAATACCTACGAGCAGTACTTC; J: TRBJ2-7; V: TRBV7-3; size: once; D: .
CDR3: CASSQGQGVYGYTF; DNA: TGCGCCAGCAGCCAAGGACAGGGCGTCTATGGCTACACCTTC; J: TRBJ1-2; V: TRBV4-3; size: .; D: TRBD1
CDR3: CASSVAGTSYEQYF; DNA: TGTGCCAGCAGCGTAGCTGGGACTAGCTACGAGCAGTACTTC; J: TRBJ2-7; V: TRBV9; size: once; D: TRBD2
CDR3: CSVRRQGGRETQYF; DNA: TGCAGCGTTAGGCGACAGGGGGGGAGGGAGACCCAGTACTTC; J: TRBJ2-5; V: TRBV29-1; size: .; D: TRBD1
CDR3: CASSYSTHSFNQPQHF; DNA: TGTGCCAGCAGTTACTCCACGCACAGTTTCAATCAGCCCCAGCATTTT; J: TRBJ1-5; V: TRBV6-7; size: .; D: .
CDR3: CASSGVVPTDTQYF; DNA: TGTGCCAGTAGCGGAGTTGTTCCCACAGATACGCAGTATTTT; J: TRBJ2-3; V: TRBV5-6; size: .; D: .
CDR3: CAISANQGWNGYTF; DNA: TGTGCCATCAGTGCAAACCAGGGGTGGAATGGCTACACCTTC; J: TRBJ1-2; V: TRBV10-3; size: .; D: .
CDR3: CASSIGGVYGYTF; DNA: TGTGCCAGTAGTATAGGGGGCGTCTATGGCTACACCTTC; J: TRBJ1-2; V: TRBV19; size: .; D: .
CDR3: CARLPVRDYNSPLHF; DNA: TGCGCCAGACTGCCCGTTCGGGACTATAATTCACCCCTCCACTTT; J: TRBJ1-6; V: TRBV5-1; size: .; D: .
CDR3: CASAPEYNSPLHF; DNA: TGTGCCTCAGCGCCGGAGTATAATTCACCCCTCCACTTT; J: TRBJ1-6; V: TRBV30; size: .; D: .
CDR3: CASSSYRGENSPLHF; DNA: TGTGCCAGCAGCTCTTACAGGGGCGAGAATTCACCCCTCCACTTT; J: TRBJ1-6; V: TRBV5-4; size: .; D: TRBD1
CDR3: CASSSPGGGNTEAFF; DNA: TGTGCCAGCAGTTCCCCGGGGGGAGGGAACACTGAAGCTTTCTTT; J: TRBJ1-1; V: TRBV6-6; size: .; D: .
CDR3: CASSLAGEDIQYF; DNA: TGTGCCAGCAGCTTGGCCGGGGAAGACATTCAGTACTTC; J: TRBJ2-4; V: TRBV5-6; size: .; D: .
CDR3: CASSSGTRRVGDTQYF; DNA: TGCGCCAGCAGCAGCGGGACGAGAAGAGTGGGAGATACGCAGTATTTT; J: TRBJ2-3; V: TRBV5-1; size: once; D: TRBD2
CDR3: CASSRTPHHIQYF; DNA: TGTGCCAGCAGCAGGACTCCACACCACATTCAGTACTTC; J: TRBJ2-4; V: TRBV11-1; size: .; D: .
CDR3: CASSLEAGAYNEQFF; DNA: TGTGCCAGCAGCTTAGAAGCGGGGGCCTACAATGAGCAGTTCTTC; J: TRBJ2-1; V: TRBV7-2; size: .; D: TRBD2
CDR3: CASSGRSGRADEQYF; DNA: TGTGCCAGCAGCGGTCGTAGCGGGAGGGCCGACGAGCAGTACTTC; J: TRBJ2-7; V: TRBV21-1; size: .; D: .
CDR3: CASSQGPGKPNTGELFF; DNA: TGTGCCAGCAGCCAAGGGCCAGGGAAACCTAACACCGGGGAGCTGTTTTTT; J: TRBJ2-2; V: TRBV9; size: .; D: .
CDR3: CAWSALGGSYEQYF; DNA: TGTGCCTGGAGTGCGCTCGGGGGGTCCTACGAGCAGTACTTC; J: TRBJ2-7; V: TRBV30; size: .; D: TRBD2
CDR3: CASRLGLANTGELFF; DNA: TGTGCCAGCAGACTAGGACTGGCGAACACCGGGGAGCTGTTTTTT; J: TRBJ2-2; V: TRBV6-5; size: .; D: .
CDR3: CASSPRTSGSHEQYF; DNA: TGTGCCAGCAGTCCCCGGACTAGCGGGAGTCACGAGCAGTACTTC; J: TRBJ2-7; V: TRBV6-5; size: .; D: TRBD2
CDR3: CASSRQGYEPQHF; DNA: TGTGCCAGCTCACGACAGGGTTATGAGCCCCAGCATTTT; J: TRBJ1-5; V: TRBV18; size: .; D: TRBD1
CDR3: CAWNRGANYGYTF; DNA: TGTGCCTGGAACAGGGGCGCCAACTATGGCTACACCTTC; J: TRBJ1-2; V: TRBV30; size: .; D: TRBD1
CDR3: CASSPDRAWAQYF; DNA: TGTGCCAGCAGTCCAGACAGGGCGTGGGCCCAGTACTTC; J: TRBJ2-5; V: TRBV7-2; size: .; D: TRBD1
CDR3: CASRRRTSGYEQYF; DNA: TGTGCCAGCAGAAGACGGACTAGCGGGTACGAGCAGTACTTC; J: TRBJ2-7; V: TRBV6-5; size: once; D: TRBD2
CDR3: CASSLSIQTNYGYTF; DNA: TGCGCCAGCAGCTTATCGATACAAACTAACTATGGCTACACCTTC; J: TRBJ1-2; V: TRBV5-1; size: .; D: .
CDR3: CASTTTSGYNEQFF; DNA: TGTGCCAGCACCACGACTAGCGGGTACAATGAGCAGTTCTTC; J: TRBJ2-1; V: TRBV7-9; size: .; D: TRBD2
CDR3: CASGGRGYGYTF; DNA: TGTGCCAGCGGTGGTCGAGGCTATGGCTACACCTTC; J: TRBJ1-2; V: TRBV6-5; size: .; D: .
CDR3: CASSQAGGRARNEQFF; DNA: TGCGCCAGCAGCCAAGCGGGCGGGAGGGCCAGGAATGAGCAGTTCTTC; J: TRBJ2-1; V: TRBV4-1; size: .; D: TRBD2
CDR3: CASSQDTSTSSYEQYF; DNA: TGCGCCAGCAGCCAAGATACTTCCACGAGCTCCTACGAGCAGTACTTC; J: TRBJ2-7; V: TRBV4-3; size: .; D: .
CDR3: CASSQGSWDTHGYTF; DNA: TGCGCCAGCAGCCAAGGTTCTTGGGACACCCATGGCTACACCTTC; J: TRBJ1-2; V: TRBV4-3; size: .; D: .
CDR3: CASSIPPAGDFSYNEQFF; DNA: TGTGCCAGTAGTATACCTCCCGCAGGGGATTTTTCCTACAATGAGCAGTTCTTC; J: TRBJ2-1; V: TRBV19; size: .; D: .
CDR3: CASPGTGDEKLFF; DNA: TGTGCCAGCCCCGGGACAGGGGATGAAAAACTGTTTTTT; J: TRBJ1-4; V: TRBV25-1; size: .; D: TRBD1
CDR3: CASSQPSLAGGRNEQFF; DNA: TGTGCCAGCAGCCAACCCTCTCTAGCGGGGGGGCGGAATGAGCAGTTCTTC; J: TRBJ2-1; V: TRBV4-2; size: .; D: TRBD2
CDR3: CASSSQGGEQFF; DNA: TGTGCCAGCAGCTCCCAGGGTGGTGAGCAGTTCTTC; J: TRBJ2-1; V: TRBV5-4; size: .; D: .
CDR3: CASSSGTNEKLFF; DNA: TGCGCCAGCAGTAGTGGAACTAATGAAAAACTGTTTTTT; J: TRBJ1-4; V: TRBV5-1; size: .; D: .
CDR3: CAGDTEAFF; DNA: TGTGCCGGGGACACTGAAGCTTTCTTT; J: TRBJ1-1; V: TRBV30; size: .; D: .
CDR3: CASSLEGRLVTEAFF; DNA: TGTGCCAGCAGTTTAGAGGGAAGGCTAGTCACTGAAGCTTTCTTT; J: TRBJ1-1; V: TRBV27; size: .; D: .
CDR3: CASSYSGSSYEQYF; DNA: TGTGCCAGCAGTTACTCGGGCAGCTCCTACGAGCAGTACTTC; J: TRBJ2-7; V: TRBV6-5; size: .; D: .